This TCR beta chain is drawn from a study of graft-versus-host responses after intestinal transplantation. On the study more broadly: Multivisceral, liver-intestinal, or isolated intestinal grafts went to recipients. Every transplant recipient was induced with anti-thymocyte globulin, then maintained on tacrolimus and steroids for about 3 years. Study-wide points: The recipient marrow held GvH clones, and some of them showed up first in ileum or blood.

A word on this clone: The antigen is not known.

Repertoires were generated with immunoSEQ multiplex PCR, while TCRdb's copy carries only in-frame clones and drops some. The repertoire consists of tens of thousands of clones, with around 91% occurring once and the leading ten covering roughly 2.8%. The clonotype was recovered from a human patient who received an intestinal transplant, so some T cells may come from the graft donor. The sequencing here drew on PBMCs, taken approximately four months after intestinal transplantation.

Here the CDR3 DNA reads TGTGCCAGCTCTCCAGGGTGGGGAAACACCATATATTTT. This encodes CASSPGWGNTIYF. The chain couples TRBV27 to TRBJ1-3; D might be TRBD1 (5 bases). V was clipped by 8 bases and J by 4 bases, with 12 bases between them. CDR1 and CDR2 (germline): MNHEY, SMNVEV (reference sequence). CDR3 size: 13 residues.